The source of this T cell receptor (beta chain) is a study of tissue T cells after allogeneic stem cell transplantation. In regard to this clone: Gene names follow the mouse nomenclature. The CDR3 end falls 1 residue outside the read, so it is completed with the germline J gene.

Libraries were prepared by immunoSEQ multiplex PCR; TCRdb keeps only in-frame clonotypes and omits some of them. The data show about 22,000 clones, more than 65% seen once. Germline V gene lookup returns CDR1 LGHNA and CDR2 YNLKQL (reference sequence). The junction had 2 bases not matched to a gene; V was cut back by 0 bases and J by 6 bases. This CDR3 is 14 amino acids long. What was sequenced was blood. J is TRBJ2-5 and V is TRBV5; 8 positions agree with TRBD2. The sequence derives from a female BALB/c mouse in good health. The strain's MHC: H2-d. The CDR3 here is CASSQDWGVDTQYF. The part of the CDR3 DNA that was read is TGTGCCAGCAGCCAAGACTGGGGGGTGGACACCCAGTAC.